The rows below give T cell receptor beta chains drawn from one sample of a study of vaccination and CD4 T cells after COVID-19. MiXCR, run by TCRdb on the PCR reads, gives a single entry per CDR3 protein. The table records approximately 17,000 distinct CDR3 sequences, less than 70% of them present only once. Antigen specificity for these receptors is unknown. The source was CD4+ T cells from blood, cultured in vitro, collected before SARS-CoV-2 vaccination. The receptors shown here come from a human donor who had recovered from COVID-19. The CDR3 runs from the conserved cysteine through the conserved F or W. The order of the fields is D gene, clone size, V gene, J gene, CDR3 protein, CDR3 DNA. A D gene is named only where the DNA matches it firmly. Where a row states a size, it is once, few, many or the class of an expanded clone; other rows omit it.

TRBD1,-,TRBV20-1,TRBJ1-2,CSAETDRDAYTF,TGCAGTGCTGAAACCGACAGGGATGCCTACACCTTC
TRBD1,few,TRBV20-1,TRBJ1-1,CSARPGQGLGTEAFF,TGCAGTGCTAGACCGGGACAGGGGCTAGGAACTGAAGCTTTCTTT
TRBD1,-,TRBV7-9,TRBJ1-5,CASSQGGTDQPQHF,TGTGCCAGCAGCCAAGGGGGGACAGATCAGCCCCAGCATTTT
-,-,TRBV15,TRBJ2-2,CATSRPGLRGKNTGELFF,TGTGCCACCAGCAGACCCGGTCTTAGGGGAAAGAACACCGGGGAGCTGTTTTTT
-,-,TRBV19,TRBJ2-7,CASSRTTGRYEQYF,TGTGCCAGTAGTCGAACGACAGGCAGGTACGAGCAGTACTTC
TRBD1,-,TRBV20-1,TRBJ1-2,CSASLRDRGGGYTF,TGCAGTGCCTCTTTGCGGGACAGGGGGGGAGGCTACACCTTC
-,-,TRBV5-3,TRBJ2-6,CASSFRRNSGANVLTF,TGTGCCAGCAGCTTTAGGCGGAACTCTGGGGCCAACGTCCTGACTTTC
-,-,TRBV6-1,TRBJ1-1,CASRTGGSTEAFF,TGTGCCAGCAGGACAGGTGGTTCGACTGAAGCTTTCTTT
-,few,TRBV20-1,TRBJ1-5,CSATTGQRNQPQHF,TGCAGTGCTACAACGGGACAACGCAATCAGCCCCAGCATTTT
-,-,TRBV15,TRBJ2-5,CATSSRGTGWTQETQYF,TGTGCCACCAGCAGTCGGGGTACGGGGTGGACTCAAGAGACCCAGTACTTC
-,-,TRBV5-4,TRBJ2-1,CASSFTAQSSYNEQFF,TGTGCCAGCAGCTTTACAGCGCAGAGCTCCTACAATGAGCAGTTCTTC
-,once,TRBV12-3/TRBV12-4,TRBJ2-7,CASSLVDRAYEQYF,TGTGCCAGCAGTTTAGTCGATAGGGCCTACGAGCAGTACTTC
-,-,TRBV15,TRBJ2-6,CATSSETWGLHSGANVLTF,TGTGCCACCAGCAGTGAAACATGGGGACTGCACTCTGGGGCCAACGTCCTGACTTTC
-,few,TRBV2,TRBJ1-2,CASSVSSEGYTF,TGTGCCAGCAGCGTCTCTTCGGAAGGCTACACCTTC
-,-,TRBV24-1,TRBJ2-2,CATEAMTGELFF,TGTGCCACCGAAGCTATGACCGGGGAGCTGTTTTTT
-,few,TRBV4-1,TRBJ2-3,CASSHPLDTQYF,TGCGCCAGCAGCCACCCGTTGGATACGCAGTATTTT